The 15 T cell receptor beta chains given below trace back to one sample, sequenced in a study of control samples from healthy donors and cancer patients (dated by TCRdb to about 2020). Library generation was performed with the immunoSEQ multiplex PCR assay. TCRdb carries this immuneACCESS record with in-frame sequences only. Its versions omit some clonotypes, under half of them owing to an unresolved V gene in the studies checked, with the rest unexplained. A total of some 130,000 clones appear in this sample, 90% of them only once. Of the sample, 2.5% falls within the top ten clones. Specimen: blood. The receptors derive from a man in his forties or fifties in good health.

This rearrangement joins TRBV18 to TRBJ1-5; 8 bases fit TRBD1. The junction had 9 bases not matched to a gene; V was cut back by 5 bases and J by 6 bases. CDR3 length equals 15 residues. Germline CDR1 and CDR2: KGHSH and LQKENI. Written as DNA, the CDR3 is TGTGCCAGCTCAGGACAGGGCTCTCAAAGTCAGCCCCAGCATTTT. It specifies CASSGQGSQSQPQHF.

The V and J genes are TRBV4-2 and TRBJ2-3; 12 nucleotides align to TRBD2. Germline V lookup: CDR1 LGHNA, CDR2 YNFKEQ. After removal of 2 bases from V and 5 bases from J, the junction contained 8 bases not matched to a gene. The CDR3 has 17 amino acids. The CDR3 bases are TGTGCCAGCAGCCAAACTTTTCTAGCGGGGGGGTTAGATACGCAGTATTTT. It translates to CASSQTFLAGGLDTQYF.

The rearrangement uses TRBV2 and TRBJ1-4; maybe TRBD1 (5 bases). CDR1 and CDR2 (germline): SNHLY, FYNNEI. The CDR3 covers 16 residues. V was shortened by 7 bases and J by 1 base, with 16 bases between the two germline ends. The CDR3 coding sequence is TGTGCCAGCACCCTATCGGGGGGATTAACTAATGAAAAACTGTTTTTT. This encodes CASTLSGGLTNEKLFF.

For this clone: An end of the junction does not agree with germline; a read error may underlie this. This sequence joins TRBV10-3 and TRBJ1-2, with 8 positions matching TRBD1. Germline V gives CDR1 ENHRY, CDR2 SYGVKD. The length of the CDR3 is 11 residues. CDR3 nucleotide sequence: TGTGCCATCAGTGGGGGGACAGGTGCCTTATTC. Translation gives CAISGGTGALF.

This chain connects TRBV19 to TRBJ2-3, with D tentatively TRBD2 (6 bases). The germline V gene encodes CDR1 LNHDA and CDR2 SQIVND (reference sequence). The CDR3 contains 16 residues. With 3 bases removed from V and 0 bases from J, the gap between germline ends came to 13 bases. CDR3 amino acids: CASSMVAGTSTDTQYF. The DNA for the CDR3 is TGTGCCAGTAGTATGGTTGCGGGGACTAGCACAGATACGCAGTATTTT. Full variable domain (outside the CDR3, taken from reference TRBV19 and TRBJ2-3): DGGITQSPKYLFRKEGQNVTLSCEQNLNHDAMYWYRQDPGQGLRLIYYSQIVNDFQKGDIAEGYSVSREKKESFPLTVTSAQKNPTAFYLCASSMVAGTSTDTQYFGPGTRLTVL.

CDR3 sequence (DNA): TGCGCCAGCAGCTGGGGTTCTCGGGACAGGGGAGATGGAAACACCATATATTTT. This sequence encodes CASSWGSRDRGDGNTIYF. The chain employs TRBV5-1 and TRBJ1-3, with 10 bases that match TRBD1. Germline CDR1 is SGHRS and CDR2 is YFSETQ. V lost 3 bases to trimming and J lost 3 bases; unmatched junction nucleotides: 12. The CDR3 spans 18 residues.

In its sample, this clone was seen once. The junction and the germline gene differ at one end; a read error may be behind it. CDR3 amino acids: CASAPEGQGTGYTF. CDR3 in DNA: TGTGCCAGCGCACCCGAGGGACAGGGGACGGGCTACACCTTC. The gene calls are TRBV18 and TRBJ1-2; TRBD1 agrees at 10 bases. This CDR3 comprises 14 residues. Germline loops: CDR1 KGHSH, CDR2 LQKENI.

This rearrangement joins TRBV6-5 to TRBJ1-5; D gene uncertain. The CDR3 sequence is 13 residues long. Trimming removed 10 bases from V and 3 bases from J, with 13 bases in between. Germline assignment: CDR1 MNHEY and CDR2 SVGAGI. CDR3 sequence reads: CATREYYNQPQHF. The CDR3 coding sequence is TGTGCCACGAGGGAGTATTACAATCAGCCCCAGCATTTT.

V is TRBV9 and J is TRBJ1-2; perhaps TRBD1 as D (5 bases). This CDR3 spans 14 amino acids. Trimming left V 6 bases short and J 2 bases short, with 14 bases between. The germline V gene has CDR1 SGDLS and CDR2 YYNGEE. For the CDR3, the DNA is TGTGCCAGCAAAACTCAGGGAGACAACTATGGCTACACCTTC. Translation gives CASKTQGDNYGYTF.

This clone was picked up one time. The CDR3 sequence is CASSQLDGANYGYTF. The CDR3, as DNA: TGTGCCAGCAGCCAATTAGACGGTGCTAACTATGGCTACACCTTC. V gene TRBV14 combines with J gene TRBJ1-2; D is ambiguous. V was shortened by 2 bases and J by 0 bases, with 10 bases between the two germline ends. This CDR3 is built from 15 residues. Germline loops: CDR1 SGHDN, CDR2 FVKESK.

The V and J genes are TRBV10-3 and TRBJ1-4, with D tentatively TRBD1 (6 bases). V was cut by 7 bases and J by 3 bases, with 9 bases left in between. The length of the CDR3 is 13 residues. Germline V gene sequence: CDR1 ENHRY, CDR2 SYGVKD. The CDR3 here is CAITGAPNEKLFF. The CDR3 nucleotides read TGTGCCATCACGGGGGCTCCTAATGAAAAACTGTTTTTT.

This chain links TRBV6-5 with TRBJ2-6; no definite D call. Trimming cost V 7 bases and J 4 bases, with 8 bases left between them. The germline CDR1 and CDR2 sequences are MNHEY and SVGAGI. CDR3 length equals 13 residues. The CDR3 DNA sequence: TGTGCCAGCACCTTCGGAGGGGCCAACGTCCTGACTTTC. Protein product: CASTFGGANVLTF.

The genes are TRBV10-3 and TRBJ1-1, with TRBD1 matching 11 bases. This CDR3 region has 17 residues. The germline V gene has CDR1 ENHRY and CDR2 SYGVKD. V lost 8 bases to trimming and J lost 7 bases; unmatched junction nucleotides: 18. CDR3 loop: CAISPGQGAGSRIEAFF. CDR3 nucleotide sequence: TGTGCCATCTCCCCAGGACAGGGGGCAGGGAGTCGGATTGAAGCTTTCTTT.

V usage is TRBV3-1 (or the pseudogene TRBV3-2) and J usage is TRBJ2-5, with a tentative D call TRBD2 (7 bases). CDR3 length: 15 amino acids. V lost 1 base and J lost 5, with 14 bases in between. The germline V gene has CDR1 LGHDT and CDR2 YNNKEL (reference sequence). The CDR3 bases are TGTGCCAGCAGCCAAGGGGTGAGGGGGGGCGAGACCCAGTACTTC. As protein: CASSQGVRGGETQYF.

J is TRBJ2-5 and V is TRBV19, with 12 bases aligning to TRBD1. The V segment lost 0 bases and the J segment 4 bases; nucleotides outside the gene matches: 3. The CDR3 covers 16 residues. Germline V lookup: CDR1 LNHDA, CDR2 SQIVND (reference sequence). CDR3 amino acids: CASSIERDRGRETQYF. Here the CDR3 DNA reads TGTGCCAGTAGTATAGAACGGGACAGGGGGCGAGAGACCCAGTACTTC.